A selection of T cell receptor beta chains follows, all from one sample in a study of technical replicates of blood from a handful of donors. The assay was immunoSEQ multiplex PCR, and TCRdb's table has in-frame clones only and misses some. The sample lists over 75,000 clones; around 97% were seen once. Sequenced material: T cells isolated from PBMCs. These TCRs come from a human donor in good health. The CDR3 runs from the conserved cysteine through the conserved F or W. Each record gives: clone size, V gene, J gene, D gene, CDR3 DNA, CDR3 protein. D genes are given only for firm matches. Size is omitted from some rows. Given values are once, few, many or a class for expanded clones.

abundance: .; v_gene: TRBV5-4; j_gene: TRBJ2-1; d_gene: .; CDR3nt: TGTGCCAGCAGCTTGGATATCAATGAGCAGTTCTTC; CDR3aa: CASSLDINEQFF
abundance: .; v_gene: TRBV2; j_gene: TRBJ2-5; d_gene: .; CDR3nt: TGTGCCAGCAGCTTCCAAGAGACCCAGTACTTC; CDR3aa: CASSFQETQYF
abundance: .; v_gene: TRBV29-1; j_gene: TRBJ1-3; d_gene: TRBD1; CDR3nt: TGCAGCGTTAGGACAGGAGCCTCTGGAAACACCATATATTTT; CDR3aa: CSVRTGASGNTIYF
abundance: .; v_gene: TRBV10-1; j_gene: TRBJ1-5; d_gene: .; CDR3nt: TGCGCCAGCAGCCCCGGAGGGGATCAGCCCCAGCATTTT; CDR3aa: CASSPGGDQPQHF
abundance: once; v_gene: TRBV6-5; j_gene: TRBJ1-5; d_gene: .; CDR3nt: TGTGCCAGCAGGGGCCCATATAGCAATCAGCCCCAGCATTTT; CDR3aa: CASRGPYSNQPQHF
abundance: .; v_gene: TRBV2; j_gene: TRBJ1-1; d_gene: TRBD1; CDR3nt: TGTGCCAGCAGTTGGACAGGGATGAACACTGAAGCTTTCTTT; CDR3aa: CASSWTGMNTEAFF
abundance: .; v_gene: TRBV27; j_gene: TRBJ1-1; d_gene: .; CDR3nt: TGTGCCAGCAGTTTAATGGGGCGTAGGACTGAAGCTTTCTTT; CDR3aa: CASSLMGRRTEAFF
abundance: .; v_gene: TRBV4-2; j_gene: TRBJ2-7; d_gene: .; CDR3nt: TGTGCCAGCAGCCAAGAATTGGGGCGCTCCTACGAGCAGTACTTC; CDR3aa: CASSQELGRSYEQYF
abundance: .; v_gene: TRBV7-2; j_gene: TRBJ1-1; d_gene: .; CDR3nt: TGTGCCAGCAGCTTACGACAGTTATACACTGAAGCTTTCTTT; CDR3aa: CASSLRQLYTEAFF
abundance: .; v_gene: TRBV6-5; j_gene: TRBJ2-3; d_gene: TRBD1; CDR3nt: TGTGCCAGCAGCCAGGGACAGGGGGGAGTTGGCACGCAGTATTTT; CDR3aa: CASSQGQGGVGTQYF
abundance: .; v_gene: TRBV9; j_gene: TRBJ2-1; d_gene: .; CDR3nt: TGTGCCAGCAGCCCAGGACTAAGCTCCTACAATGAGCAGTTCTTC; CDR3aa: CASSPGLSSYNEQFF
abundance: .; v_gene: TRBV19; j_gene: TRBJ2-7; d_gene: TRBD1; CDR3nt: TGTGCCAGTAGTATAGCCGGGACAGGGTTCGACGAGCAGTACTTC; CDR3aa: CASSIAGTGFDEQYF
abundance: .; v_gene: TRBV4-3; j_gene: TRBJ1-4; d_gene: .; CDR3nt: TGCGCCAGCAGCCAAGATCGAGAAGTCCTAGGGAGGGGACTGTTTTTT; CDR3aa: CASSQDREVLGRGLFF
abundance: .; v_gene: TRBV7-9; j_gene: TRBJ1-1; d_gene: .; CDR3nt: TGTGCCAGCAAAGTACAAATGAACACTGAAGCTTTCTTT; CDR3aa: CASKVQMNTEAFF
abundance: .; v_gene: TRBV10-3; j_gene: TRBJ2-1; d_gene: TRBD2; CDR3nt: TGTGCCATCATACCGGCTAGCGGGAATAACTACAATGAGCAGTTCTTC; CDR3aa: CAIIPASGNNYNEQFF
abundance: .; v_gene: TRBV7-2; j_gene: TRBJ2-7; d_gene: .; CDR3nt: TGTGCCAGCAGCCAAGACTGGGAGCCTTACGAGCAGTACTTC; CDR3aa: CASSQDWEPYEQYF
abundance: .; v_gene: TRBV25-1; j_gene: TRBJ2-2; d_gene: .; CDR3nt: TGTGCCAGCAGTGAATATTATGGGACTGCGAACACCGGGGAGCTGTTTTTT; CDR3aa: CASSEYYGTANTGELFF
abundance: .; v_gene: TRBV23-1; j_gene: TRBJ2-1; d_gene: .; CDR3nt: TGCGCCAGCGCAACTAAGCGCGGGACTTTCCCCCGAAATGAGCAGTTCTTC; CDR3aa: CASATKRGTFPRNEQFF
abundance: .; v_gene: TRBV4-1; j_gene: TRBJ2-7; d_gene: .; CDR3nt: TGCGCCAGCAGCCAAGAGGGCACCAGCTCCTACGAGCAGTACTTC; CDR3aa: CASSQEGTSSYEQYF
abundance: once; v_gene: TRBV27; j_gene: TRBJ2-2; d_gene: TRBD1; CDR3nt: TGTGCCAGCAGTCTCCGGGACAGGGATACCGGGGAGCTGTTTTTT; CDR3aa: CASSLRDRDTGELFF
abundance: .; v_gene: TRBV27; j_gene: TRBJ2-2; d_gene: .; CDR3nt: TGTGCCAGCACCTTCTATCGGGCCGGGGAGCTGTTTTTT; CDR3aa: CASTFYRAGELFF
abundance: .; v_gene: TRBV7-9; j_gene: TRBJ2-7; d_gene: .; CDR3nt: TGTGCCAGCAGTAGACTAGTGAACGAGCAGTACTTC; CDR3aa: CASSRLVNEQYF
abundance: .; v_gene: TRBV6-1; j_gene: TRBJ2-2; d_gene: .; CDR3nt: TGTGCCAGCAGTGAAGTGGCGGTCTCGGCCGGGGAGCTGTTTTTT; CDR3aa: CASSEVAVSAGELFF
abundance: .; v_gene: TRBV7-9; j_gene: TRBJ2-3; d_gene: TRBD1; CDR3nt: TGTGCCAGCAGCAAAGGACAGGGGAGGAGCACAGATACGCAGTATTTT; CDR3aa: CASSKGQGRSTDTQYF
abundance: .; v_gene: TRBV5-4; j_gene: TRBJ1-5; d_gene: TRBD1; CDR3nt: TGTGCCAGCAGCCCGGACAGGGGTATTCAGCCCCAGCATTTT; CDR3aa: CASSPDRGIQPQHF
abundance: .; v_gene: TRBV28; j_gene: TRBJ1-1; d_gene: .; CDR3nt: TGTGCCAGCGGCCCCGATTGGACTGAAGCTTTCTTT; CDR3aa: CASGPDWTEAFF
abundance: .; v_gene: TRBV29-1; j_gene: TRBJ2-3; d_gene: .; CDR3nt: TGCAGCGTTGAAGAGGTCGGGACAGATACGCAGTATTTT; CDR3aa: CSVEEVGTDTQYF
abundance: .; v_gene: TRBV10-3; j_gene: TRBJ2-5; d_gene: .; CDR3nt: TGTGCCATCAGTGCAAACGGGAGAAGCGAGACCCAGTACTTC; CDR3aa: CAISANGRSETQYF
abundance: once; v_gene: TRBV4-2; j_gene: TRBJ2-7; d_gene: .; CDR3nt: TGTGCCAGCAGCCAACGGACAGCCTACGAGCAGTACTTC; CDR3aa: CASSQRTAYEQYF
abundance: .; v_gene: TRBV30; j_gene: TRBJ2-1; d_gene: TRBD2; CDR3nt: TGTGCCTGGAGTAGCGGGAGCCTTATCGATGAGCAGTTCTTC; CDR3aa: CAWSSGSLIDEQFF
abundance: .; v_gene: TRBV29-1; j_gene: TRBJ1-2; d_gene: TRBD1; CDR3nt: TGCAGCGTTTGGGACAGTCAGGGCTACACCTTC; CDR3aa: CSVWDSQGYTF
abundance: .; v_gene: TRBV4-1; j_gene: TRBJ2-7; d_gene: TRBD2; CDR3nt: TGCGCCAGCAGGACCATAGCGGGAGGGCCTGGAGAGCAGTACTTC; CDR3aa: CASRTIAGGPGEQYF
abundance: .; v_gene: TRBV27; j_gene: TRBJ1-5; d_gene: .; CDR3nt: TGTGCCAGCAGTTTACGGTGGGAGCAGCCCCAGCATTTT; CDR3aa: CASSLRWEQPQHF
abundance: .; v_gene: TRBV7-9; j_gene: TRBJ1-2; d_gene: .; CDR3nt: TGTGCCAGCAGCTTTAGGGAGGGGTACTATGGCTACACCTTC; CDR3aa: CASSFREGYYGYTF
abundance: once; v_gene: TRBV6-4; j_gene: TRBJ2-1; d_gene: TRBD2; CDR3nt: TGTGCCAGCGGCCTACGGGGTAGCGGGAGAAAATACAATGAGCAGTTCTTC; CDR3aa: CASGLRGSGRKYNEQFF
abundance: .; v_gene: TRBV10-1; j_gene: TRBJ2-5; d_gene: TRBD1; CDR3nt: TGCGCCAGCAGTGAGTCGGTGGCAGGGGGCGGAATGGAGACCCAGTACTTC; CDR3aa: CASSESVAGGGMETQYF
abundance: .; v_gene: TRBV5-1; j_gene: TRBJ2-1; d_gene: TRBD1; CDR3nt: TGCGCCAGCACTGAGGACAGGGGGCTCTACAATGAGCAGTTCTTC; CDR3aa: CASTEDRGLYNEQFF
abundance: .; v_gene: TRBV4-1; j_gene: TRBJ1-5; d_gene: TRBD1; CDR3nt: TGCGCCAGCAGCCAAGCTCCGGGACAGAATCAGCCCCAGCATTTT; CDR3aa: CASSQAPGQNQPQHF
abundance: .; v_gene: TRBV29-1; j_gene: TRBJ1-1; d_gene: TRBD1; CDR3nt: TGCAGCGAACACAGGGGAACTGAAGCTTTCTTT; CDR3aa: CSEHRGTEAFF
abundance: .; v_gene: TRBV9; j_gene: TRBJ2-7; d_gene: TRBD1; CDR3nt: TGTGCCAGCAGCGTTGGAACAGGGGGCTCCTACGAGCAGTACTTC; CDR3aa: CASSVGTGGSYEQYF
abundance: .; v_gene: TRBV7-8; j_gene: TRBJ1-1; d_gene: .; CDR3nt: TGTGCCAGCAGTTCGCTAGAACGGGACACTGAAGCTTTCTTT; CDR3aa: CASSSLERDTEAFF
abundance: .; v_gene: TRBV27; j_gene: TRBJ2-1; d_gene: TRBD2; CDR3nt: TGTGCCAGCAGAGGCGGGAGGGCCGGTAATGAGCAGTTCTTC; CDR3aa: CASRGGRAGNEQFF
abundance: .; v_gene: TRBV5-6; j_gene: TRBJ2-7; d_gene: TRBD1; CDR3nt: TGTGCCAGCAGCTTTTCGTATTCCTGGGAGACAGGGCACGACGAGCAGTACTTC; CDR3aa: CASSFSYSWETGHDEQYF